The 14 T cell receptor beta chains reported below all come from one sample, sequenced in a study of tumor and adjacent non-tumor tissue in lung cancer. This sample's RNA came from whole unsorted tissue. The normal lung tissue was taken more than 3 cm from the tumor edge. Three rounds of nested PCR, following a modified ARM-PCR protocol, produced the TCRbeta library. TCRdb analysed the multiplex PCR reads with MiXCR anew, one entry per CDR3 protein. The data show some 51,000 distinct CDR3 sequences, with 55% to 65% seen just once and approximately 30% held by the top ten. Sequenced: distant non-tumor lung tissue. These TCRs come from a woman in her seventies with non-small cell lung cancer.

The rearrangement links TRBV29-1 to TRBJ1-1; D is undetermined. Germline CDR1 reads SQVTM; CDR2 reads ANQGSEA. The V gene lost 2 bases and the J gene lost 11 bases, with 12 bases spanning the gap. CDR3 length: 11 amino acids. The CDR3 bases are TGCAGCGTTGAATGGCAGCTTGAGGCTTTCTTT. Translated: CSVEWQLEAFF.

This clonotype was picked up a small number of times. This may be a read error, as it is one base from a much larger clone. The conserved phenylalanine or tryptophan is not found at the CDR3 terminus, so this likely reflects a read error. In DNA form, the CDR3 reads TGCAGCCTTCAGAATCCCTCCTACAATGAGCAGTTCATC. Translated: CSLQNPSYNEQFI. The chain couples TRBV29-1 to TRBJ2-1; D not resolved. The CDR3 has 13 amino acids. Germline CDR1 SQVTM, CDR2 ANQGSEA. V was clipped by 8 bases and J by 0 bases, with 11 bases between them.

About this clonotype itself: The CDR3 does not end in the conserved phenylalanine or tryptophan, so this is likely a read error. The CDR3: CGAGEGRVDQPQHL. The CDR3 DNA reads TGCGGTGCTGGGGAAGGAAGGGTCGATCAGCCCCAGCATCTT. The chain links TRBV20-1 to TRBJ1-5, with no clear D. This CDR3 region has 14 residues. Germline V gene sequence: CDR1 DFQATT, CDR2 SNEGSKA (reference sequence).

As regards this clonotype: The conserved phenylalanine or tryptophan is not found at the CDR3 terminus, so this likely reflects a read error. The chain couples TRBV5-5 to TRBJ1-5, with 8 bases matching TRBD1. From germline, CDR1 is SGHKS and CDR2 YYEKEE (reference sequence). This CDR3 is built from 15 residues. The V and J ends lost 6 bases and 6 bases, in that order; junction bases with no gene match: 11. CDR3 coding DNA: TGTGCCAGCACCTCGGACAGGGCGAGGGGTCAGCCCCAGCATCTT. Its protein is CASTSDRARGQPQHL.

This clonotype was seen only once. This may be a read error: a much more frequent sequence differs by one nucleotide. This CDR3 fails to terminate in the conserved phenylalanine or tryptophan, so it likely reflects a read error. V and J are TRBV28 and TRBJ2-1; maybe TRBD1 (5 bases). Germline values: CDR1 MDHEN, CDR2 SYDVKM. The length of the CDR3 is 13 residues. Trimming stripped 6 bases from V and 3 bases from J, with 9 bases between. The CDR3 loop reads CASRGQNYNEQFL. CDR3 DNA sequence: TGTGCCAGCAGGGGGCAAAACTACAATGAGCAGTTCCTC.

In its sample, this clonotype was seen a few times. The V and J genes are TRBV7-3 and TRBJ2-3; no clear D gene. V was clipped by 5 bases and J by 1 base, with 10 bases between them. Germline-derived CDR1 and CDR2 are SGHTA and FQGTGA. The CDR3 has 14 amino acids. The CDR3 DNA reads TGTGCCAGCAGCGAGGCCCCGGGCACAGATACGCAGTATTTT. Translating it yields CASSEAPGTDTQYF.

The sample holds many counts of this clonotype. The V and J genes are TRBV10-3 and TRBJ1-2; 8 positions match TRBD1. CDR3 length: 13 residues. After removal of 4 bases from V and 5 bases from J, the junction contained 3 bases not matched to a gene. Germline CDR1 and CDR2: ENHRY and SYGVKD. CDR3 residues: CAISGGQVYGYTF. CDR3 bases: TGTGCCATCAGTGGGGGACAGGTTTATGGCTACACCTTC.

With regard to this clonotype: At one end the junction does not follow the germline gene, possibly because of a read error. This chain connects TRBV29-1 to TRBJ2-1; 7 bases are shared with TRBD1. The CDR3 is 13 amino acids. From germline, CDR1 is SQVTM and CDR2 ANQGSEA. CDR3: CSVKRQGMNEHFF. The CDR3 DNA follows: TGCAGCGTAAAACGACAGGGCATGAATGAGCATTTCTTC.

About this clonotype itself: A much larger clone differs from this one at a single base, so this may be a read error. The chain links TRBV11-2 to TRBJ2-7; no reliable D call. Germline CDR1 and CDR2: SGHAT and FQNNGV. The CDR3 totals 11 residues. The CDR3 DNA is TGTGTCAGCAGCTCGTTTTCCGAGCAGTACTTC. It codes for CVSSSFSEQYF.

This clonotype appeared once. Given the absence of the conserved phenylalanine or tryptophan at the CDR3 end, a read error is likely. The chain couples TRBV29-1 to TRBJ2-1, with D perhaps matching TRBD1 (5 bases). The CDR3 extends over 13 amino acids. Germline assignment: CDR1 SQVTM and CDR2 ANQGSEA. The CDR3 nucleotides are TGCAGCGTAGAACGGCAGGGCATAAATGGGCAGTTCATC. Protein: CSVERQGINGQFI.

Concerning this clonotype itself: Being one base from a much bigger clone, this may be a read error. The rearrangement links TRBV28 to TRBJ2-1; D unclear. Per germline, CDR1 MDHEN and CDR2 SYDVKM. The CDR3 runs to 14 residues. Deletions cut 4 bases from V and 4 bases from J, with 11 bases between. The CDR3: CASSSRVVYNEQFF. As DNA, the CDR3 is TGTGCCAGCAGTTCTAGGGTGGTGTACAATGAGCAGTTCTTC. Looking up the rest from reference TRBV28 and TRBJ2-1 gives the full variable domain: DVKVTQSSRYLVKRTGEKVFLECVQDMDHENMFWYRQDPGLGLRLIYFSYDVKMKEKGDIPEGYSVSREKKERFSLILESASTNQTSMYLCASSSRVVYNEQFFGPGTRLTVL.

Of note for this clonotype: This sequence may be a read error, since a much larger clone differs from it by one base. CDR3 in amino acids: CASSLKEEGSYEQYF. In DNA, the CDR3 is TGTGCCAGCAGCCTGAAAGAGGAGGGGTCCTACGAGCAGTACTTC. The genes are TRBV5-4 and TRBJ2-7, with D maybe TRBD2 (6 bases). The CDR3 runs to 15 residues. V was clipped by 4 bases and J by 1 base, with 15 bases between them. The germline CDR1 and CDR2 sequences are SGHNT and YYREEE (reference sequence).

As for this clonotype: Since a much larger clone is just one base distant, this may be a read error. Since no conserved phenylalanine or tryptophan closes the CDR3, a read error is the likely cause. The chain recombines TRBV11-2 with TRBJ1-2; TRBD1 matches 7 bases. Germline loops: CDR1 SGHAT, CDR2 FQNNGV. V trimming: 3 bases; J trimming: 1 base; junction bases outside the gene matches: 14. The CDR3 has 18 residues. This CDR3 is CASSFSGRAGGINYGYTV. Written as DNA, the CDR3 is TGTGCCAGCAGCTTCAGCGGTCGGGCAGGGGGTATTAACTATGGCTACACCGTC.

As concerns this clonotype: Since a much larger clone is just one base distant, this may be a read error. The gene calls are TRBV7-8 and TRBJ2-2; either TRBD1 or TRBD2 may fit D (5 bases each). The CDR3 length is 15 residues. The V gene's germline CDR1 is SGHVS and CDR2 FQNEAQ. The CDR3 nucleotides are TGTGCCAGCATCTTAATGGGGGTCAACACCGGGGAGCTGTTTTTT. It translates to CASILMGVNTGELFF. Drawing the rest from reference TRBV7-8 and TRBJ2-2, the complete variable domain is GAGVSQSPRYKVAKRGQDVALRCDPISGHVSLFWYQQALGQGPEFLTYFQNEAQLDKSGLPSDRFFAERPEGSVSTLKIQRTQQEDSAVYLCASILMGVNTGELFFGEGSRLTVL.